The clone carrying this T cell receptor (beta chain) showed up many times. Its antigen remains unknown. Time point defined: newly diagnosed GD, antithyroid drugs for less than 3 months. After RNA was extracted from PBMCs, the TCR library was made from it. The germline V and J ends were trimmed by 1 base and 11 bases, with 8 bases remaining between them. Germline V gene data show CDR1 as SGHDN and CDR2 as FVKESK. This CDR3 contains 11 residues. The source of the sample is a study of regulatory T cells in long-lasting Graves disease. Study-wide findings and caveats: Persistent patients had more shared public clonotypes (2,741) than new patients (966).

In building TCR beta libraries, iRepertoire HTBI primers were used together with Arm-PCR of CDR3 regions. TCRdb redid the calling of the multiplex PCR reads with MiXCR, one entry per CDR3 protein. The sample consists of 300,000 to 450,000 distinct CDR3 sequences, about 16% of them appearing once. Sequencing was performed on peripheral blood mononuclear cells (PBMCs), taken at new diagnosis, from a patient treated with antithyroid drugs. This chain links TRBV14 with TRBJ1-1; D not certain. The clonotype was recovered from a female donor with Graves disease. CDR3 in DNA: TGTGCCAGCAGCCAAGGGACCTTCGCTTTCTTT. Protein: CASSQGTFAFF.